The rows below give T cell receptor beta chains drawn from one sample of a study of regulatory T cells in long-lasting Graves disease. TCRdb processed the multiplex PCR reads anew with MiXCR; each CDR3 protein has one entry. Of more than 300,000 distinct CDR3 sequences listed, around 15% are singletons. The sequencing here drew on peripheral blood mononuclear cells (PBMCs), taken at new diagnosis, from a patient treated with antithyroid drugs. These receptors came from a female donor with Graves disease. The CDR3 runs from the conserved cysteine through the conserved F or W. The D gene is left open where the match is weak. Clone size is given for some rows only: seen once, a few or many times, or a class if the clone is expanded.

d_gene	v_gene	abundance	j_gene	CDR3aa	CDR3nt
TRBD2	TRBV20-1	many	TRBJ2-5	CSASASGGNARYQETQYF	TGCAGTGCTAGCGCTAGCGGGGGCAACGCTCGGTACCAAGAGACCCAGTACTTC
NA	TRBV12-3/TRBV12-4	many	TRBJ2-5	CASSFRGLRETQYF	TGTGCCAGCAGTTTCCGGGGCCTGCGGGAGACCCAGTACTTC
NA	TRBV29-1	NA	TRBJ2-2	CSLSGDTGELFF	TGCAGCCTTTCAGGGGATACCGGGGAGCTGTTTTTT
NA	TRBV19	NA	TRBJ2-1	CASSGRTYNEQFF	TGTGCCAGTAGTGGCCGTACCTACAATGAGCAGTTCTTC
NA	TRBV4-1	NA	TRBJ1-1	CASRVLGHKNTEAFF	TGCGCCAGCAGGGTCCTGGGACATAAGAACACTGAAGCTTTCTTT
NA	TRBV3-1	NA	TRBJ2-5	CASSSQGQGGETQYF	TGTGCCAGCAGCTCCCAAGGCCAGGGAGGAGAGACCCAGTACTTC
TRBD2	TRBV20-1	many	TRBJ2-3	CSARDSGGTPDTQYF	TGCAGTGCTAGAGACTCGGGGGGAACCCCGGATACGCAGTATTTT
NA	TRBV20-1	many	TRBJ1-2	CSASLLDYGYTF	TGCAGTGCTAGTCTTCTTGACTATGGCTACACCTTC
NA	TRBV27	many	TRBJ1-4	CASSSRAGLWEKLFF	TGTGCCAGCAGTTCCCGTGCCGGGCTATGGGAAAAACTGTTTTTT
NA	TRBV6-2/TRBV6-3	many	TRBJ1-4	CASSSIGGVTNEKLFF	TGTGCCAGCAGTTCTATTGGTGGGGTAACTAATGAAAAACTGTTTTTT
NA	TRBV9	many	TRBJ2-1	CASSVGGGGPGEQFF	TGTGCCAGCAGCGTAGGAGGGGGAGGGCCCGGTGAGCAGTTCTTC
TRBD1	TRBV29-1	few	TRBJ1-1	CSVGGQSANTEAFF	TGCAGCGTTGGGGGACAGTCTGCGAACACTGAAGCTTTCTTT
NA	TRBV3-1	NA	TRBJ1-5	CASQFGNQPQHF	TGTGCCAGTCAATTCGGGAATCAGCCCCAGCATTTT
TRBD1	TRBV7-9	many	TRBJ2-5	CASSMTGGETQYF	TGTGCTAGCAGCATGACAGGGGGAGAGACCCAGTACTTC
NA	TRBV3-1	many	TRBJ2-3	CASSHGAGDTQYF	TGTGCCAGCAGCCATGGTGCAGGCGATACGCAGTATTTT
NA	TRBV6-2/TRBV6-3	NA	TRBJ2-1	CASRGAGAMQETQFF	TGTGCCAGCAGGGGCGCAGGGGCGATGCAAGAGACCCAGTTCTTC
NA	TRBV9	many	TRBJ1-2	CASSVALSSGNYGYTF	TGTGCCAGCAGCGTAGCTTTAAGTTCAGGGAACTATGGCTACACCTTC
NA	TRBV20-1	many	TRBJ2-3	CSAPPTRARRRTDTQYF	TGCAGTGCGCCACCCACCCGGGCGCGGAGACGCACAGATACGCAGTATTTT